This section outlines one T cell receptor (beta chain) sequence together with its context. Its antigen is currently unknown. The data derive from a study of cytomegalovirus exposure and HLA in healthy donors. Background on the study: There were roughly 80 million unique TCRs (from HLA-typed donors) in an early data release.

Samples came from healthy bone marrow donors. CDR1 MGHRA and CDR2 YSYEKL come from the germline V gene. Trimming removed 4 bases from V and 10 bases from J, with 14 bases in between. CDR3 size: 13 residues. Study observations and caveats: It was reportedly the case that the classifier diagnosed cytomegalovirus status with high specificity and sensitivity. Later analysis associated a missense DCLRE1C variant with TCR beta V- and J-gene trimming.

Primers: 60 Vbeta forward and 13 Jbeta reverse. The assay was immunoSEQ multiplex PCR, and TCRdb's table has in-frame clones only and misses some. The table records roughly 200,000 clones, 70% to 85% of them present only once. The genes are TRBV4-1 and TRBJ2-1; D gene unclear. Sequencing was done on a sample of PBMCs. The receptor was isolated from a woman aged 25 to 39 in good health and CMV-seropositive. The DNA for the CDR3 is TGCGCCAGCAGCCTAAAGCCGAGCTCGGAGCAGTTCTTC. Translated: CASSLKPSSEQFF.